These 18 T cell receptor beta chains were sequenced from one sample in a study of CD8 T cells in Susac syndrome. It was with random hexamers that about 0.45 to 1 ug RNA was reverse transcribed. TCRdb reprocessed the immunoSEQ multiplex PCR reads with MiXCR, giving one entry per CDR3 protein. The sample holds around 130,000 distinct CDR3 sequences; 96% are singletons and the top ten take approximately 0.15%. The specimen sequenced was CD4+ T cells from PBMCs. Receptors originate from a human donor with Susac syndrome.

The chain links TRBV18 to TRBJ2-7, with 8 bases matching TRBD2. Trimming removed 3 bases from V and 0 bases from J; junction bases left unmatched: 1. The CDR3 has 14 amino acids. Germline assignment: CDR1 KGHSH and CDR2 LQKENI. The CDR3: CASSPGTSSYEQYF. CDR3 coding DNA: TGTGCCAGCTCACCCGGGACTAGCTCCTACGAGCAGTACTTC.

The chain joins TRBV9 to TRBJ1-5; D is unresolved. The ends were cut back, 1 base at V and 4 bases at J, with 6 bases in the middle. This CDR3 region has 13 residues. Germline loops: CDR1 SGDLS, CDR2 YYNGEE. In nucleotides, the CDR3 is TGTGCCAGCAGCGTAAGGGATAATCAGCCCCAGCATTTT. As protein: CASSVRDNQPQHF.

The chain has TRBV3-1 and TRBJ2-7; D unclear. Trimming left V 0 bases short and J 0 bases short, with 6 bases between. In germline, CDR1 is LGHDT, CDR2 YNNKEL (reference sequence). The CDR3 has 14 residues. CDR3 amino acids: CASSQETRSYEQYF. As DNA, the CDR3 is TGTGCCAGCAGCCAAGAGACTCGCTCCTACGAGCAGTACTTC.

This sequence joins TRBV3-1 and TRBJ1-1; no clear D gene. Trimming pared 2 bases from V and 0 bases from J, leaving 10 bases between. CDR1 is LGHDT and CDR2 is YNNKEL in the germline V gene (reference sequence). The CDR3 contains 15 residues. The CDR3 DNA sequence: TGTGCCAGCAGCCAACAAGCTAGGCTGAACACTGAAGCTTTCTTT. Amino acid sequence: CASSQQARLNTEAFF.

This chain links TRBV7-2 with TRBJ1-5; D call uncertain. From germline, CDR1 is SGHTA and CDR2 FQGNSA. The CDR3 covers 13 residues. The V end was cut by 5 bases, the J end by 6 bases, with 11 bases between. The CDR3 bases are TGTGCCAGCAGCGCGGTAGGCAGTCAGCCCCAGCATTTT. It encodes CASSAVGSQPQHF. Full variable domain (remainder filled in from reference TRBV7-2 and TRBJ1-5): GAGVSQSPSNKVTEKGKDVELRCDPISGHTALYWYRQSLGQGLEFLIYFQGNSAPDKSGLPSDRFSAERTGGSVSTLTIQRTQQEDSAVYLCASSAVGSQPQHFGDGTRLSIL.

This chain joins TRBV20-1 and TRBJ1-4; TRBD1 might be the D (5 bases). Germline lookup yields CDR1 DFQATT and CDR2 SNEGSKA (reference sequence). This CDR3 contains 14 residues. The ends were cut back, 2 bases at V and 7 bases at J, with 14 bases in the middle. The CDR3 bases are TGCAGTGCTAGAAATCAGGCAGGGAGTGAAAAACTGTTTTTT. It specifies CSARNQAGSEKLFF.

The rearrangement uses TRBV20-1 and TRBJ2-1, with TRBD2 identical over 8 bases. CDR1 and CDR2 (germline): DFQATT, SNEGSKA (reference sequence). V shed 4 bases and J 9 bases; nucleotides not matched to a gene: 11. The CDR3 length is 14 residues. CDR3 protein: CSATRLALGGEQFF. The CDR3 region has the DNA TGCAGTGCTACCAGACTAGCGTTGGGCGGTGAGCAGTTCTTC.

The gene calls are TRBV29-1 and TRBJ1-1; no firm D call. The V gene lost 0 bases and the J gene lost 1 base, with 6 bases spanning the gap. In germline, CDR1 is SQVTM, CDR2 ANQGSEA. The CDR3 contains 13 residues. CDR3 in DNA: TGCAGCGTTGAAGATTCAGCGAACACTGAAGCTTTCTTT. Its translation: CSVEDSANTEAFF.

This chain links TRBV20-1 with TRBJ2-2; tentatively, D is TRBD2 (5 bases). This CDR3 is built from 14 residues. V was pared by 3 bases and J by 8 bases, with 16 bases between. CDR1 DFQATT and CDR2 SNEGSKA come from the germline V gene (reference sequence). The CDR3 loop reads CSASEGLVRGELFF. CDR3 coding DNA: TGCAGTGCTAGTGAGGGCCTAGTAAGGGGGGAGCTGTTTTTT.

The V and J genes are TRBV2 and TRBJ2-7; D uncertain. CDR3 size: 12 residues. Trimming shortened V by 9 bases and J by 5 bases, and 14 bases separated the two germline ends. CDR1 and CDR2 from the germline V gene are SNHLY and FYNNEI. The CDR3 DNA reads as TGTGCCAGTTCTACAAACTGGGACGAGCAGTACTTC. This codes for CASSTNWDEQYF.

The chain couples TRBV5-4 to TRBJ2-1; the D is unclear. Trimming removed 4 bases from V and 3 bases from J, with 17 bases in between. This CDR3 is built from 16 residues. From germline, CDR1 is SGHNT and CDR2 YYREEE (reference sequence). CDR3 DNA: TGTGCCAGCAGCACGAGACTCCCAAGTAACTACAATGAGCAGTTCTTC. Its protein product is CASSTRLPSNYNEQFF.

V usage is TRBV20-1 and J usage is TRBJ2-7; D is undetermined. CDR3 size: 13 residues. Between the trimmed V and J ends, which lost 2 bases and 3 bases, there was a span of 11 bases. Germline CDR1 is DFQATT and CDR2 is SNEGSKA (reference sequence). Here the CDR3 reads CSARSELLYEQYF. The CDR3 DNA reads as TGCAGTGCTAGATCGGAACTACTCTACGAGCAGTACTTC.

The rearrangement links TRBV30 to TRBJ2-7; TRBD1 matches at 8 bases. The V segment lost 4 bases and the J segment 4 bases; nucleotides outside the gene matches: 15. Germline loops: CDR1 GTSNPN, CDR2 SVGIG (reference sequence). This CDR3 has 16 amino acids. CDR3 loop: CAWNDQGAKRQYEQYF. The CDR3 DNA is TGTGCCTGGAATGACCAGGGGGCCAAACGACAGTACGAGCAGTACTTC.

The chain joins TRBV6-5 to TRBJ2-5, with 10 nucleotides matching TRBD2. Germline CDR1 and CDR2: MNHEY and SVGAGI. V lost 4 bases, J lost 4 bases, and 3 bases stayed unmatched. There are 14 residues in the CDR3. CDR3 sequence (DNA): TGTGCCAGCAGTTTAAGGACTAGCGGAGAGACCCAGTACTTC. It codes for CASSLRTSGETQYF.

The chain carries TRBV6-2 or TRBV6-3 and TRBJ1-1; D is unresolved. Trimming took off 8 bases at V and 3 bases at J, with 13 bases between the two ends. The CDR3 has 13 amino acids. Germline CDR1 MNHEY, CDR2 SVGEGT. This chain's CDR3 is CASVRPWDTEAFF. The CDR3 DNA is TGTGCCAGCGTGCGACCCTGGGACACTGAAGCTTTCTTT.

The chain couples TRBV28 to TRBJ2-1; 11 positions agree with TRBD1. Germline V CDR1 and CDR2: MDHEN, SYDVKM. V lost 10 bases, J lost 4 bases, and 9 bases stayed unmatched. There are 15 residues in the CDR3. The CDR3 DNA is TGTGCCACCGTAAGCCGGGACAGGGGGTACAATGAGCAGTTCTTC. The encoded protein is CATVSRDRGYNEQFF.

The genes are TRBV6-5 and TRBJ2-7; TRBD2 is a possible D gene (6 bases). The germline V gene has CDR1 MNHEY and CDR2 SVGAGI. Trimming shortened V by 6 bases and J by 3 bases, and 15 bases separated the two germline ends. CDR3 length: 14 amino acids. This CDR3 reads CASRRAGQGYEQYF. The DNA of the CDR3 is TGTGCCAGCAGACGAGCGGGCCAGGGCTACGAGCAGTACTTC.

The CDR3 loop is CASSYSGPSGNIQYF. CDR3 nucleotide sequence: TGTGCCAGCAGTTACTCGGGGCCAAGCGGGAACATTCAGTACTTC. The chain has TRBV6-5 and TRBJ2-4, with D perhaps TRBD2 (6 bases). CDR1 and CDR2 from the germline V gene are MNHEY and SVGAGI. V lost 0 bases to trimming and J lost 7 bases, with 13 bases between them. This CDR3 is built from 15 residues.